This T cell receptor beta chain was documented in a study of T cell responses to AZD1222 COVID-19 vaccine. Study-level findings and limits: Just a handful of AZD1222 recipients were seropositive at baseline. Possibly, clonal diversity was underestimated; donors were largely white British and included more females. Repertoire collection took place solely once the T cell response had peaked. Two doses of AZD1222 preceded a rise in Spike-specific TCR breadth and depth.

On this clone: Antigen: not known.

Germline V gene lookup returns CDR1 KGHSH and CDR2 LQKENI. With V trimmed by 4 bases and J by 1 base, 2 bases remained unmatched. This CDR3 is 16 amino acids long. The data were produced by immunoSEQ multiplex PCR, yet TCRdb's version contains in-frame clones alone and is incomplete. This table has about 150,000 clones, 90% to 95% appearing once. The chain carries TRBV18 and TRBJ2-3, with 13 positions matching TRBD2. The origin of this receptor is an adult in good health. Material: peripheral blood, obtained on day 0 of AZD1222 vaccination. CDR3 coding DNA: TGTGCCAGCTCACGCGGACTAGCGGGAGGCACAGATACGCAGTATTTT. The encoded protein is CASSRGLAGGTDTQYF. The full variable domain, completed using reference TRBV18 and TRBJ2-3, is NAGVMQNPRHLVRRRGQEARLRCSPMKGHSHVYWYRQLPEEGLKFMVYLQKENIIDESGMPKERFSAEFPKEGPSILRIQQVVRGDSAAYFCASSRGLAGGTDTQYFGPGTRLTVL.